The T cell receptor beta chain described here comes from a study of blood T cell repertoires in COVID-19. The overall study: Sample material is recorded as cDNA or gDNA derived from T cells, B-cell-depleted T cells, or PBMCs.

V lost 3 bases and J lost 3; bases outside the gene matches: 7. The CDR3 extends over 16 amino acids. The V gene's germline CDR1 is SNHLY and CDR2 FYNNEI. TCRdb keeps only in-frame clones here, not all; method: immunoSEQ multiplex PCR. The data contain hundreds of thousands of clones, just over 85% of them singletons. This chain uses TRBV2 with TRBJ2-5; TRBD1 aligns across 10 bases. Source material: PBMCs or T cells enriched from blood (not recorded which). This sequence was found in a man aged 35 to 55 who had recovered from COVID-19. CDR3 sequence (DNA): TGTGCCAGCAGTGACGCACGACAGGGGGCCAAAGAGACCCAGTACTTC. Amino acid sequence: CASSDARQGAKETQYF.